This TCR beta chain was profiled in a study of T cells expressing NK-cell markers. Overall study: Out of eight donors sequenced, seven tested HCMV-seropositive and the remaining one seronegative. Study-wide findings and caveats: The contribution of dominant NKG2C+ clonotypes to CD8+ T cells in six donors was roughly 1.0-7.5%.

The CDR3 consists of 19 residues. CDR1 is LGHNA, CDR2 YNFKEQ, per germline. A note on this clonotype: Its matching antigen is unknown.

Production of TCR beta cDNA relied on 5'RACE template switching with UMIs. No DNA is given; TCRdb re-called the 5' RACE reads and lists each CDR3 protein once. This repertoire includes roughly 380,000 distinct CDR3 sequences. The genes are TRBV4-2 and TRBJ1-6; TCRdb's assignment of TRBD1 cannot be checked, as there is no DNA. Sequencing was carried out using blood T cells: a sorted CD56 or NKG2C T cell subset, CD4+ or CD8+ T cells, or bulk PBMC T cells (not recorded which). The sequence was obtained from a man aged 18-70 years in good health. The CDR3 sequence: CASSQEQGAILGYNSPLHF.